The present entry profiles one TCR beta chain with its context. As yet, its antigen is unknown. Primers: 60 Vbeta forward and 13 Jbeta reverse. Profiled with immunoSEQ multiplex PCR; TCRdb holds only in-frame clones, not every one. The profile shows around 76,000 clones, roughly two thirds of them singletons. Trimming at V came to 0 bases and at J to 6 bases, leaving 7 bases not matched to a gene. The CDR3 runs to 15 residues. Germline V gene lookup returns CDR1 MNHEY and CDR2 SVGAGI. The entry originates in a study of cytomegalovirus exposure and HLA in healthy donors. Study findings and constraints: Several V segments, TRBV6-2 and TRBV6-3 among them, could not be told apart and were dropped.

What was sequenced was PBMCs. The TCR comes from a woman in her thirties or forties in good health and CMV-seropositive. This sequence joins TRBV6-5 and TRBJ2-7; 8 positions match TRBD1. The CDR3 protein is CASSYSGQGPSEQYF. The CDR3 coding sequence is TGTGCCAGCAGTTACTCCGGACAGGGCCCCTCCGAGCAGTACTTC.